The T cell receptor beta chain described here comes from a study of cytomegalovirus exposure and HLA in healthy donors. Turning to the study itself: Earlier findings included roughly 120 million unique TCR beta sequences obtained from 170 million or so T cells. The study, taken as a whole, reports: A later analysis appeared to link common viral pathogens to several of the most significant clusters. In a later analysis, TCR beta V- and J-gene trimming was associated with a missense DCLRE1C variant. Donors were assumed by presence/absence analyses to have roughly uniform sequencing depth.

V gave up 8 bases and J gave up 4 bases; unmatched junction bases: 2. This CDR3 is 14 amino acids long. Germline V lookup: CDR1 MNHNS, CDR2 SASEGT. The PCR made use of 60 Vbeta and 13 Jbeta primers. Only in-frame clones appear in the TCRdb table, and some are missing; sequencing was by immunoSEQ multiplex PCR. The sample holds under 150,000 clones; around 85% are singletons and the top ten take under 2%. Regarding this clone: Antigen unknown.

The chain couples TRBV6-1 to TRBJ2-3; 14 bases fit TRBD2. What was sequenced was PBMCs. This TCR came from a boy between 5 and 17 years old in good health and CMV-seronegative. CDR3 region: CASGTSGSADTQYF. The CDR3 DNA reads TGTGCCAGCGGGACTAGCGGGAGCGCAGATACGCAGTATTTT.